The present T cell receptor beta chain was sequenced within a study of blood T cell repertoires in COVID-19 (dated by TCRdb to the early 2020s). For the wider study: Samples from collaborators originated in the United States, Italy and Spain and spanned both the acute and convalescent phases of COVID-19. The material from the prospective study consisted of cDNA or gDNA derived from T cells, B-cell-depleted T cells, or PBMCs. The dataset comprised deeply sampled blood TCRbeta repertoires from subjects exposed to, actively infected with, or recovered from COVID-19. The repertoires were released in a freely available public database intended as a resource for research on the immune response to SARS-CoV-2. The samples were drawn from the first 160 participants of the ongoing ImmuneRACE study and from 950 to 1,500 subjects provided by 6 global collaborators. A de-identified subject ID, COVID-19 status, age in years and sex were almost always included in the sample metadata. Where HLA class I and class II types were available, the types were taken from metadata supplied by the sample provider, not from assay-based typing.

Each collaborating institution followed its own protocols to collect whole blood in K2EDTA tubes. For TCRbeta analysis, collaborators shipped samples in one of three forms: frozen whole blood, isolated PBMCs, or DNA extracted from either of those sample types. For CDR1 and CDR2, the germline V gene (reference sequence) lists MNHNY and SVGAGI. The CDR3 measures 16 amino acids from cysteine to phenylalanine. The kept DNA is CDR3 alone, 48 bases in frame from the first base. V loses 6 bases, J loses 0 bases, and the germline ends lie 15 bases apart. The immunoSEQ Assay, a bias-controlled multiplex PCR, was used to amplify TCRbeta CDR3 regions from genomic DNA. The authors' analysis ran thus. Within the assay, amplification of reference gene primers was used to estimate how many nucleated cells each sample contained. Sequence reads were collapsed and filtered to measure the absolute abundance of every unique TCRbeta CDR3 rearrangement. Productive Simpson clonality was computed per sample as the square root of Simpson's diversity index over productive rearrangements. As stored in TCRdb, this immuneACCESS dataset retains in-frame rearrangements with V and J assigned. A fraction of the clones does not appear; measured against another copy, unresolved V genes explain less than half of the discrepancy, and the remainder lacks a known reason. V and J calls and clone size are given by that table; D and trimming were obtained from the DNA. In all, the sample holds 250,000 to 300,000 clones, and around 82% of those were seen once. The ten most abundant clones make up roughly 5.7% of the sample.

Regarding this clone: The target of this receptor is not known. The input lacks base qualities; no much larger clone sits a single base away.

The investigation overall reported the following: Clinical and demographic metadata were provided uncurated, with the amount varying by source and participant.

The receptor chain draws on TRBV6-6 and TRBJ1-5; the D gene identity is not certain. This receptor was taken from a man aged 80 or over with acute or convalescent COVID-19. The specimen was peripheral blood. The DNA sequence follows: TGTGCCAGCAGAAATAGCCCGGGAAATAGCAATCAGCCCCAGCATTTT. The translation is CASRNSPGNSNQPQHF.